A selection of T cell receptor beta chains follows, all from one sample in a study of OX40 agonist ivuxolimab in advanced cancers. Assay used: immunoSEQ multiplex PCR; TCRdb lists only in-frame clones, some missing. The table has roughly 67,000 clones, about nine tenths seen once; the top ten hold roughly 4.2%. The sample was CD4+ or CD8+ T cells sorted from blood, taken in a trial of the OX40 agonist ivuxolimab. These receptors all stem from an adult with an advanced solid tumor such as melanoma, head and neck, liver or kidney cancer. The CDR3 runs from the conserved cysteine through the conserved F or W. D genes are given only for firm matches. Only some rows state a clone size, as once, few, many or a class for expanded clones.

cdr3_nt: TGTGCCAGCAGTTTATCCCAACCCGGGCAGGGGGGCAATCAGCCCCAGCATTTT
cdr3_aa: CASSLSQPGQGGNQPQHF
d_call: TRBD1
clone_size: .
j_call: TRBJ1-5
v_call: TRBV28

cdr3_nt: TGTGCCAGCAGCCCCGACAGGGGTGTGGGCAATCAGCCCCAGCATTTT
cdr3_aa: CASSPDRGVGNQPQHF
d_call: TRBD1
clone_size: .
j_call: TRBJ1-5
v_call: TRBV7-8

cdr3_nt: TGTGCCAGCAGTTTATCGAGGGGAAGTGCAGATACGCAGTATTTT
cdr3_aa: CASSLSRGSADTQYF
d_call: .
clone_size: .
j_call: TRBJ2-3
v_call: TRBV27

cdr3_nt: TGTGCCAGCAGTCCCCAGGCGGGCTCTGGAAACACCATATATTTT
cdr3_aa: CASSPQAGSGNTIYF
d_call: .
clone_size: .
j_call: TRBJ1-3
v_call: TRBV27

cdr3_nt: TGTGCCAGCAGCTTAAGGGCGGGAGCACGATTGGAGACCCAGTACTTC
cdr3_aa: CASSLRAGARLETQYF
d_call: TRBD2
clone_size: .
j_call: TRBJ2-5
v_call: TRBV7-3

cdr3_nt: TGTGCCAGCAGCCCGGGACCCTCTCCCAACACCATATATTTT
cdr3_aa: CASSPGPSPNTIYF
d_call: .
clone_size: few
j_call: TRBJ1-3
v_call: TRBV11-2

cdr3_nt: TGCGCCAGTCGAGGAGAGGGGGCGAACACTGAAGCTTTCTTT
cdr3_aa: CASRGEGANTEAFF
d_call: TRBD1
clone_size: .
j_call: TRBJ1-1
v_call: TRBV10-1

cdr3_nt: TGTGCCAGTAGTATAACCGGGACAGGGGCCTCTAAATCTTTCTTT
cdr3_aa: CASSITGTGASKSFF
d_call: TRBD1
clone_size: once
j_call: TRBJ1-1
v_call: TRBV19

cdr3_nt: TGTGCCAGCGTCCTTCTTGAGGGAGGGCCGGGGAATGAGCAGTTCTTC
cdr3_aa: CASVLLEGGPGNEQFF
d_call: TRBD2
clone_size: .
j_call: TRBJ2-1
v_call: TRBV6-6

cdr3_nt: TGTGCCAGCAGTTCAGGGGACAGTTACGAGCAGTACTTC
cdr3_aa: CASSSGDSYEQYF
d_call: TRBD1
clone_size: .
j_call: TRBJ2-7
v_call: TRBV27

cdr3_nt: TGTGCCAGCCGTCAAACCGGGACAGGGGGCTATCTGTTCTTC
cdr3_aa: CASRQTGTGGYLFF
d_call: TRBD1
clone_size: .
j_call: TRBJ2-1
v_call: TRBV6-4

cdr3_nt: TGTGCCAGCAGTGCCGACTACGCGAGCTCCTACGAGCAGTACTTC
cdr3_aa: CASSADYASSYEQYF
d_call: .
clone_size: .
j_call: TRBJ2-7
v_call: TRBV2

cdr3_nt: TGTGCCAGTAGTATAGCTCGGGATGAAGCTTTCTTT
cdr3_aa: CASSIARDEAFF
d_call: .
clone_size: .
j_call: TRBJ1-1
v_call: TRBV19

cdr3_nt: TGTGCCAGTAGCTCGACAGGTTTGGATAGCAATCAGCCCCAGCATTTT
cdr3_aa: CASSSTGLDSNQPQHF
d_call: .
clone_size: .
j_call: TRBJ1-5
v_call: TRBV19

cdr3_nt: TGTGCCAGCAGTCAATCCGGGACAGGAGGCCAGCCCCAGCATTTT
cdr3_aa: CASSQSGTGGQPQHF
d_call: TRBD1
clone_size: .
j_call: TRBJ1-5
v_call: TRBV27

cdr3_nt: TGCAGCGTTGGGGTTACGAGCGCAACTAATGAAAAACTGTTTTTT
cdr3_aa: CSVGVTSATNEKLFF
d_call: .
clone_size: .
j_call: TRBJ1-4
v_call: TRBV29-1

cdr3_nt: TGTGCCAGCAGCCAACAGAATAGAGTGTCGTACGAGCAGTACTTC
cdr3_aa: CASSQQNRVSYEQYF
d_call: .
clone_size: once
j_call: TRBJ2-7
v_call: TRBV7-2

cdr3_nt: TGTGCCAGCAGCTTAGTGGGGACAGTCGAATCCTACGAGCAGTACTTC
cdr3_aa: CASSLVGTVESYEQYF
d_call: TRBD1
clone_size: .
j_call: TRBJ2-7
v_call: TRBV7-2

cdr3_nt: TGTGCCAGCAGTCTTCAGGGACAAGAGACCCAGTACTTC
cdr3_aa: CASSLQGQETQYF
d_call: .
clone_size: once
j_call: TRBJ2-5
v_call: TRBV6-5

cdr3_nt: TGTGCCAGCAGCCCGGACAGAGGCGCCTACGAGCAGTACTTC
cdr3_aa: CASSPDRGAYEQYF
d_call: .
clone_size: .
j_call: TRBJ2-7
v_call: TRBV5-5

cdr3_nt: TGCGCCAGCAGTGAGTCGACGGGGACAGGGTCTGGCTACACCTTC
cdr3_aa: CASSESTGTGSGYTF
d_call: TRBD1
clone_size: .
j_call: TRBJ1-2
v_call: TRBV10-1

cdr3_nt: TGTACCAGCGCCTCGGGGACGACTAACTATGGCTACACCTTC
cdr3_aa: CTSASGTTNYGYTF
d_call: .
clone_size: once
j_call: TRBJ1-2
v_call: TRBV28

cdr3_nt: TGTGCCAGCAGCTTCGGGGGCCCCGGGGAGCTGTTTTTT
cdr3_aa: CASSFGGPGELFF
d_call: .
clone_size: .
j_call: TRBJ2-2
v_call: TRBV7-6

cdr3_nt: TGTGCCAGCAGCCTCATAGGACAGGGCGCCCCTGAAGCTTTCTTT
cdr3_aa: CASSLIGQGAPEAFF
d_call: TRBD1
clone_size: .
j_call: TRBJ1-1
v_call: TRBV11-3

cdr3_nt: TGTGCTAGTGGTTTGGTACCCGGAAACACTGAAGCTTTCTTT
cdr3_aa: CASGLVPGNTEAFF
d_call: .
clone_size: .
j_call: TRBJ1-1
v_call: TRBV12-5

cdr3_nt: TGTGCCAGCAGCCCACCCGGGGCAGGGAGCTCCTACGAGCAGTACTTC
cdr3_aa: CASSPPGAGSSYEQYF
d_call: .
clone_size: .
j_call: TRBJ2-7
v_call: TRBV28

cdr3_nt: TGTGCCAGCAGTGCACCGGGAGCCACAGATACGCAGTATTTT
cdr3_aa: CASSAPGATDTQYF
d_call: .
clone_size: .
j_call: TRBJ2-3
v_call: TRBV6-5

cdr3_nt: TGTGCCAGTAGTCCTGGATCAGGGGCGAACACCGGGGAGCTGTTTTTT
cdr3_aa: CASSPGSGANTGELFF
d_call: .
clone_size: .
j_call: TRBJ2-2
v_call: TRBV19